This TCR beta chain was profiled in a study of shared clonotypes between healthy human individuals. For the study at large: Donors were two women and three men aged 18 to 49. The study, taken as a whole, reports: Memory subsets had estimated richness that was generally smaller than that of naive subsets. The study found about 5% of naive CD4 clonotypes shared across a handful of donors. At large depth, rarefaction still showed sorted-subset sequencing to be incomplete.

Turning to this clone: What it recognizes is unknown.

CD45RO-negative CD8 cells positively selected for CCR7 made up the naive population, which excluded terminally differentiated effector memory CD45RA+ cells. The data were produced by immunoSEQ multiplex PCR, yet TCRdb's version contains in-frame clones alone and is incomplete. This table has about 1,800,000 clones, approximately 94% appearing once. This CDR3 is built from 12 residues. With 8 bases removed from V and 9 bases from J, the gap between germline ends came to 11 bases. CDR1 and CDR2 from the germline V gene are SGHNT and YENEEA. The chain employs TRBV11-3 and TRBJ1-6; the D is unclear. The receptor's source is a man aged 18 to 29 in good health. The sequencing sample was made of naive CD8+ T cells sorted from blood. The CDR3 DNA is TGTGCCAGCCCTACCGGGTCTTCACCCCTCCACTTT. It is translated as CASPTGSSPLHF.